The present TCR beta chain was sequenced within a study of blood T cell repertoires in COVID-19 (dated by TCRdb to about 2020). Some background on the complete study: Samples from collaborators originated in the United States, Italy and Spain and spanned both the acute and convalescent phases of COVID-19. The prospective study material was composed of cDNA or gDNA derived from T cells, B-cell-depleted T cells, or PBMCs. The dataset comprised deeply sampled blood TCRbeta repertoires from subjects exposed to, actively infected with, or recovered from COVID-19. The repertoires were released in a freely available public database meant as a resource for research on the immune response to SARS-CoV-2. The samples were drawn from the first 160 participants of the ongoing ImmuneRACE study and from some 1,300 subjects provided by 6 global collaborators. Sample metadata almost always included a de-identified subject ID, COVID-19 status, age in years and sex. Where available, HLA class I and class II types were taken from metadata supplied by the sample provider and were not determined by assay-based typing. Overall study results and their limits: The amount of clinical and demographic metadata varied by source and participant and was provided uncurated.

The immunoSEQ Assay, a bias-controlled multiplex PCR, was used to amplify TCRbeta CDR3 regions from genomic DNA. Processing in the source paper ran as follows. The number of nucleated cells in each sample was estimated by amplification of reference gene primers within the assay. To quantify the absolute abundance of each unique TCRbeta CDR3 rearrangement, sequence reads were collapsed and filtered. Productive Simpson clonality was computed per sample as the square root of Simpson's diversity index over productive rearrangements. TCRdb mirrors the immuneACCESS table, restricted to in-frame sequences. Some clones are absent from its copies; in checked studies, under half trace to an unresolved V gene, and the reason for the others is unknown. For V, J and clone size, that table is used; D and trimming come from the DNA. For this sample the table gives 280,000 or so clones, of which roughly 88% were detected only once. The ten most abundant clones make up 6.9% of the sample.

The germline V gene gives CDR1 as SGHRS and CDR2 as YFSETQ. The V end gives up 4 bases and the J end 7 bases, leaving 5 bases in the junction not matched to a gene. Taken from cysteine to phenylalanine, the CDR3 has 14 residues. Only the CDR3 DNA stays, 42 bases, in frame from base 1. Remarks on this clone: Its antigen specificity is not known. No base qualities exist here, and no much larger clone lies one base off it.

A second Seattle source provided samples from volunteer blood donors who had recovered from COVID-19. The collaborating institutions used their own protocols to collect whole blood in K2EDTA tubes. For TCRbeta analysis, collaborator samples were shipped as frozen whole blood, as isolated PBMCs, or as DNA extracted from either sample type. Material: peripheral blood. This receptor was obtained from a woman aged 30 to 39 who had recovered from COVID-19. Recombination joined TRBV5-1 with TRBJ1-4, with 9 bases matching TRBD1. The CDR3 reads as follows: CASSARDRAEKLFF. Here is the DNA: TGCGCCAGCAGCGCCCGGGACAGGGCTGAAAAACTGTTTTTT.